This T cell receptor beta chain was identified during a study of cytomegalovirus exposure and HLA in healthy donors. Across the study: Unique TCR beta sequences numbering fewer than 130 million came from roughly 180 million T cells in an earlier analysis.

The CDR3 has 15 residues. Germline CDR1 MRHNA, CDR2 SNTAGT. The V end lost 6 bases, the J end lost 2 bases, and 14 bases lay between the germline ends. To note about this clone: Its antigen remains unidentified.

General observations from the study: Reports showed the classifier diagnosing cytomegalovirus status with high specificity and sensitivity.

PCR involved 60 Vbeta and 13 Jbeta primers. The table came from immunoSEQ multiplex PCR; TCRdb's copy has only in-frame clones and leaves some out. This repertoire shows around 130,000 clones, 75% to 90% found once; its top ten account for 2.5% to 3%. The sequencing input was PBMCs. The TCR comes from a young man in good health and CMV-seronegative. This rearrangement joins TRBV6-4 to TRBJ2-1; D perhaps matches TRBD2 (5 bases). CDR3 residues: CASREDGGPYNEQFF. For the CDR3, the DNA is TGTGCCAGCAGAGAGGACGGAGGCCCCTACAATGAGCAGTTCTTC.